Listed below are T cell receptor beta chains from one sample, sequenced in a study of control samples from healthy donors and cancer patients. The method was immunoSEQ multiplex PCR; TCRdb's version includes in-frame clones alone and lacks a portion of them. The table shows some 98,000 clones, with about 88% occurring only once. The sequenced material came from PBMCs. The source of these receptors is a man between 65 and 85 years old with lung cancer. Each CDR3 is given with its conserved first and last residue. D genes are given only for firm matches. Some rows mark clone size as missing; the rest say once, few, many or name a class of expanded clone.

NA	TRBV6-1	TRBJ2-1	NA	TGTGCCAGCAGTGAAGAGGGGTACGAGCAGTTCTTC	CASSEEGYEQFF
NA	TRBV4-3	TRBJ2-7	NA	TGCGCCAGCAGCCAAGACGGGGCGGGGGCCAACGAGCAGTACTTC	CASSQDGAGANEQYF
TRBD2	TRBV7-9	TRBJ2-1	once	TGTGCCAGCAGCTTAGCGACTAGCGGGGGGGGCAATGAGCAGTTCTTC	CASSLATSGGGNEQFF
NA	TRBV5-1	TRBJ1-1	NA	TGCGCCAGCAGCTTCTACGGGCAACAAATGAACACTGAAGCTTTCTTT	CASSFYGQQMNTEAFF
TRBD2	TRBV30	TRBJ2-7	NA	TGTGCCTGGCGGACTAGCGGCACCTACGAGCAGTACTTC	CAWRTSGTYEQYF
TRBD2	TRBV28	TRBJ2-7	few	TGTGCCAGCAGTTTTAGCGGGGGGGCTTTCGAGCAGTACTTC	CASSFSGGAFEQYF
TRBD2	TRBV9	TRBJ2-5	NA	TGTGCCAGCAGCGCATCTAGCGGGGTGGAGACCCAGTACTTC	CASSASSGVETQYF
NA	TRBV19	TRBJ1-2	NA	TGTGCCAGTACTCAATCGCCCGAGTCCCTTGCGATATATGGCTACACCTTC	CASTQSPESLAIYGYTF
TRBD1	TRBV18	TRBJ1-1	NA	TGTGCCAGCTCACTAGGACAGGGGAACACTGAAGCTTTCTTT	CASSLGQGNTEAFF
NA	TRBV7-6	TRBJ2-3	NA	TGTGCCAGCAGCCTAGGGAGCCGGGGGTCCACAGATACGCAGTATTTT	CASSLGSRGSTDTQYF
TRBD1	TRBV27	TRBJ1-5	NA	TGTGCCAGCAGCCCACTGTCAGGGACAGGGTTGTTGTATGGCAATCAGCCCCAGCATTTT	CASSPLSGTGLLYGNQPQHF
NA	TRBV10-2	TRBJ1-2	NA	TGCGCCAGCAGTGAGTCGGCGGGGATACGAGATGGCTACACCTTC	CASSESAGIRDGYTF
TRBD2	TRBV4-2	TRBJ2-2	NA	TGTGCCAGCAGCCCCACCCAGACTAGCAGGCGGACCGGGGAGCTGTTTTTT	CASSPTQTSRRTGELFF
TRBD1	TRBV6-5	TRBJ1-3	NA	TGTGCCAGCAGTCATACAGGGGACTCTGGAAACACCATATATTTT	CASSHTGDSGNTIYF
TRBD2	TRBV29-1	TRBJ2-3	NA	TGCAGCGTGTGGGCGGTGGGTAGCGGGGGGATTAGCACAGATACGCAGTATTTT	CSVWAVGSGGISTDTQYF
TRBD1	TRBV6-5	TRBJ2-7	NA	TGTGCCAGCAGACAGGACAGGGGAGTGAGCGAGCAGTACTTC	CASRQDRGVSEQYF
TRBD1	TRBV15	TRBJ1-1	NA	TGTGCCACCAGCTCTACAGGGGTTGAAGCTTTCTTT	CATSSTGVEAFF
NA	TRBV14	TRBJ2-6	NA	TGTGCCAGCAGCCCAGGCGCGGTCTCCTCTGGGGCCAACGTCCTGACTTTC	CASSPGAVSSGANVLTF
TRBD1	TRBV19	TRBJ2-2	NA	TGTGCCAGTAGTATAGGACAGGGAACCAGGGAGCTGTTTTTT	CASSIGQGTRELFF
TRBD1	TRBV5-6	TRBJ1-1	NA	TGTGCCAGCAGCTTGAGGGGGACAGGGGGCAGGATCACTGAAGCTTTCTTT	CASSLRGTGGRITEAFF
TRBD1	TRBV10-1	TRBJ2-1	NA	TGCGCCAGCAGTGAGACGAGGTCGGGACAGGGATACAATGAGCAGTTCTTC	CASSETRSGQGYNEQFF
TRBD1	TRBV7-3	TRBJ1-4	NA	TGTGCCAGCAGCGCCACAGGGGGAGCTAATGAAAAACTGTTTTTT	CASSATGGANEKLFF
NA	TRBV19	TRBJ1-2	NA	TGTGCCAGTACCCCTGAGGGTGCCGGGAACTATGGCTACACCTTC	CASTPEGAGNYGYTF
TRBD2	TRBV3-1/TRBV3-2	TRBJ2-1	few	TGTGCCAGCAGCCGACTAGCGGAATACAATGAGCAGTTCTTC	CASSRLAEYNEQFF
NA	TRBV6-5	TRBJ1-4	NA	TGTGCCAGCAGCGACGGAGGGGGGCGGCGGAAACTGTTTTTT	CASSDGGGRRKLFF
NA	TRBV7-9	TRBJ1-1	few	TGTGCCAGCAGCTTAGAGGCCTGGACAGTTTGGAACACTGAAGCTTTCTTT	CASSLEAWTVWNTEAFF
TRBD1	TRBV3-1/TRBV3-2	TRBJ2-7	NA	TGTGCCAGCAGCCAGGGGACAGCCTACGAGCAGTACTTC	CASSQGTAYEQYF
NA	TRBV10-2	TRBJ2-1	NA	TGCGCCAGCAGTGGAACGTCGACGGGTGCAAAATCCTACAATGAGCAGTTCTTC	CASSGTSTGAKSYNEQFF
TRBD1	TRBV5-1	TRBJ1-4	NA	TGCGCCAGCAGCTTGGCCGTGGCAGGGGGCGAAAAACTGTTTTTT	CASSLAVAGGEKLFF
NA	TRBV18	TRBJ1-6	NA	TGTGCCAGCTCAACAGGGACGGGGGGTAATTCACCCCTCCACTTT	CASSTGTGGNSPLHF
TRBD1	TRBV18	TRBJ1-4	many	TGTGCCAGCTCACCTGTCCCCGGGACAGGGGTAAAACTGTTTTTT	CASSPVPGTGVKLFF
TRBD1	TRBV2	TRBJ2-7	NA	TGTGCCAGCAGGCGAGGACAGGACTTTACCTACGAGCAGTACTTC	CASRRGQDFTYEQYF
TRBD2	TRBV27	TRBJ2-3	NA	TGTGCCAGCAGTTTAAGGGCTAGCGGGGCGAGGAAGACAGATACGCAGTATTTT	CASSLRASGARKTDTQYF
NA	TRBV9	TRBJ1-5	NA	TGTGCCAGCAGCTCGACGGCGGGATACAATCAGCCCCAGCATTTT	CASSSTAGYNQPQHF
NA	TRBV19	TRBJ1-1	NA	TGTGCCAGTAACCCTAGGACCTTGAACACTGAAGCTTTCTTT	CASNPRTLNTEAFF
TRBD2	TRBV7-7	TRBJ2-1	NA	TGTGCTAGCAGCTTAGCTCCTAGCGGGTTACCCTACAATGAGCAGTTCTTC	CASSLAPSGLPYNEQFF
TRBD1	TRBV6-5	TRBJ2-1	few	TGTGCCAGCACCCGACAGGGCCCCCATGAGCAGTTCTTC	CASTRQGPHEQFF
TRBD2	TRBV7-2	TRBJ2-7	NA	TGTGCCAGCAGCGTCCCTAGCGGCATGGAGCAGTACTTC	CASSVPSGMEQYF
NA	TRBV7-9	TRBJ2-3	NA	TGTGCCAGCCCCGCACTAGAATTACCAGATACGCAGTATTTT	CASPALELPDTQYF
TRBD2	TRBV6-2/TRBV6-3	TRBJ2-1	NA	TGTGCCAGCAGTTACGTCGGTCTAGCGGGGGGGCGGCAGTTCTTC	CASSYVGLAGGRQFF
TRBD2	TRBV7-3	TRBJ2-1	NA	TGTGCCAGCAGCTCAAGCGGGGGCTCCTACAATGAGCAGTTCTTC	CASSSSGGSYNEQFF
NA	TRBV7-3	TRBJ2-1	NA	TGTGCCAGCAGCTTAAGTACGGGGGTCGTCTACAATGAGCAGTTCTTC	CASSLSTGVVYNEQFF
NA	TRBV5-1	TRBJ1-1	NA	TGCGCCAGCAGCTTGGATAAATTGTTGGGGAGAACGAACACTGAAGCTTTCTTT	CASSLDKLLGRTNTEAFF
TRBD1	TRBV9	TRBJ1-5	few	TGTGCCAGCAGCCCGGGACAGGGGGAACAGCCCCAGCATTTT	CASSPGQGEQPQHF
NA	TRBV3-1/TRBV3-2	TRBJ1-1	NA	TGTGCCAGCAGCCAACCGGGACCCCGCGGGGTCGGCACTGAAGCTTTCTTT	CASSQPGPRGVGTEAFF
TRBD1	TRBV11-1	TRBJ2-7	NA	TGTGCCAGCAGGTCCGGGACAGGGGCCTACGAGCAGTACTTC	CASRSGTGAYEQYF
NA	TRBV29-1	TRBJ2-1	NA	TGCAGCGGCCACCAGGGAAGCTCCTACAATGAGCAGTTCTTC	CSGHQGSSYNEQFF
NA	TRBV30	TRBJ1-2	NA	TGTGCCTGGAGTGTCCGGGGGGCGGAAAGTGGCTACACCTTC	CAWSVRGAESGYTF
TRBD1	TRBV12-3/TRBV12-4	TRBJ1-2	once	TGTGCCAGCAACGACAGGGGCAGCTATGGCTACACCTTC	CASNDRGSYGYTF
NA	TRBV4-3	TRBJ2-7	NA	TGCGCCAGCAGACAGGCCCGGAGTTCCTACGAGCAGTACTTC	CASRQARSSYEQYF
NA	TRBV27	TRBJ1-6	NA	TGTGCCAGCAGTTTAGGTGGAAGCTCCTATAATTCACCCCTCCACTTT	CASSLGGSSYNSPLHF
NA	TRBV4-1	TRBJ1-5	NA	TGCGCCAGCAGCCAGAACAGGGATAACAATCAGCCCCAGCATTTT	CASSQNRDNNQPQHF
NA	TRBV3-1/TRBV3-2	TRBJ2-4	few	TGTGCCAGCAGCCAAGGAATTTTGGCTCAGTACTTC	CASSQGILAQYF
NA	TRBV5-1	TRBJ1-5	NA	TGCGCCAGCAGCTTGGATGGGATTAGCAATCAGCCCCAGCATTTT	CASSLDGISNQPQHF